A selection of T cell receptor beta chains follows, all from one sample in a study of identical twins. TCRdb recomputed calls from the 5' RACE reads with MiXCR, one row per CDR3 protein. This sample has around 490,000 distinct CDR3 sequences, with about 20% found just once. This sample also belongs to another study, concerning yellow fever vaccine responses in identical twins.

The sequenced sample consisted of CD4+ T cells sorted from blood. The origin of the receptors is a woman aged 18 to 35 in good health. CDR3s include the opening cysteine and the closing phenylalanine or tryptophan. The order of the fields is J gene, D gene, V gene, clone size, CDR3 DNA, CDR3 protein. A D gene is named only where the DNA matches it firmly. A clone size is listed for some rows: how often the clone was seen (once, few, many), or a class if it is expanded.

j_call: TRBJ1-6; d_call: NA; v_call: TRBV5-1; clone_size: NA; cdr3_nt: TGCGCCAGCAGCTTGGGACAGCCTGGTTCACCCCTCCACTTT; cdr3_aa: CASSLGQPGSPLHF
j_call: TRBJ2-7; d_call: NA; v_call: TRBV6-1; clone_size: few; cdr3_nt: TGTGCCACCGAACCGCGGCGGAATAGTTACGAGCAGTACTTC; cdr3_aa: CATEPRRNSYEQYF
j_call: TRBJ2-1; d_call: NA; v_call: TRBV5-1; clone_size: few; cdr3_nt: TGCGCCAGCAGCTCGGGGCTGACCTCCTACAATGAGCAGTTCTTC; cdr3_aa: CASSSGLTSYNEQFF
j_call: TRBJ2-2; d_call: TRBD2; v_call: TRBV20-1; clone_size: few; cdr3_nt: TGCAGTGCCCCCGGGACTAGTCCCGGGGAGCTGTTTTTT; cdr3_aa: CSAPGTSPGELFF
j_call: TRBJ2-2; d_call: NA; v_call: TRBV9; clone_size: many; cdr3_nt: TGTGCCAGCAGCGTAGGGGACACAACCGGGGAGCTGTTTTTT; cdr3_aa: CASSVGDTTGELFF
j_call: TRBJ2-3; d_call: TRBD1; v_call: TRBV6-1; clone_size: NA; cdr3_nt: TGTGCCAGCAGAATAGGACAGGGCACAGATACGCAGTATTTT; cdr3_aa: CASRIGQGTDTQYF
j_call: TRBJ2-1; d_call: NA; v_call: TRBV24-1; clone_size: few; cdr3_nt: TGTGCCACCAGTGACTCAACATGGTTGAGTAATGAGCAGTTCTTC; cdr3_aa: CATSDSTWLSNEQFF
j_call: TRBJ2-3; d_call: NA; v_call: TRBV5-1; clone_size: NA; cdr3_nt: TGCGCCAGCAGCTTGATAGGGCTTTCCCAAATCACAGATACGCAGTATTTT; cdr3_aa: CASSLIGLSQITDTQYF
j_call: TRBJ1-1; d_call: NA; v_call: TRBV12-3/TRBV12-4; clone_size: few; cdr3_nt: TGTGCCAGCAGTTTATTTGGAGGGAACACTGAAGCTTTCTTT; cdr3_aa: CASSLFGGNTEAFF
j_call: TRBJ2-7; d_call: TRBD2; v_call: TRBV5-1; clone_size: NA; cdr3_nt: TGCGCCAGCAGCTTGGAACGGGAGGGGGGTGAGCAGTACTTC; cdr3_aa: CASSLEREGGEQYF
j_call: TRBJ2-7; d_call: NA; v_call: TRBV9; clone_size: once; cdr3_nt: TGTGCCAGCAGCGTAGGTTGGCTAGCGAGCTCCTACGAGCAGTACTTC; cdr3_aa: CASSVGWLASSYEQYF